These 24 T cell receptor beta chains were all obtained from the same sample, sequenced in a study of human T cells and chemical hapten exposure (dated by TCRdb to the early 2020s). The time point label here, explained by the study, means: patch test 2, 6 weeks after DPC sensitization. The sample's treatment or condition label is to be understood as: therapeutic diphenylcyclopropenone sensitization with weekly scalp DPC. The method was RACE. The reads were generated on a NextSeq 500. Using fastp at Q25 and MiXCR, TCRdb reprocessed the public reads and kept productive beta chains. When rows share a CDR3 protein, they turn into one entry using the most common DNA and genes. A total of 360,000 or so distinct CDR3 sequences appear in this sample, roughly 6.3% of them only once. The top ten constitute 4.5% to 6% of the sample. Sequences were derived from whole blood, sampled in connection with sensitization to the hapten diphenylcyclopropenone (DPC). Source of these receptors: a woman in her late teens or twenties with alopecia areata. Some clones in this sample may be carry-over from other donors' samples.

This clonotype was counted only a few times. The chain links TRBV3-1 to TRBJ2-5; D perhaps matches TRBD2 (6 bases). The CDR3 covers 13 residues. CDR1 is LGHDT and CDR2 is YNNKEL in the germline V gene (reference sequence). The germline V and J ends were trimmed by 4 bases and 5 bases, with 11 bases remaining between them. The CDR3 nucleotides are TGTGCCAGCAGCCCCGGGACTCGGGAGACCCAGTACTTC. This sequence encodes CASSPGTRETQYF.

This clonotype has a count of ten or more. The chain couples TRBV20-1 to TRBJ1-4; D call uncertain. Germline V lookup: CDR1 DFQATT, CDR2 SNEGSKA (reference sequence). The CDR3 is made up of 14 amino acids. The V gene lost 0 bases and the J gene lost 8 bases, with 13 bases spanning the gap. CDR3 nucleotide sequence: TGCAGTGCTAGAGAACATCCAGTTGAAGAAAAACTGTTTTTT. Residues: CSAREHPVEEKLFF.

The V call is TRBV6-4, the J call TRBJ2-3; D is possibly TRBD1 (5 bases). CDR3 length: 15 residues. Per germline, CDR1 MRHNA and CDR2 SNTAGT. V shed 6 bases and J shed 1 base, with 14 bases lying between them. The CDR3 protein is CASSSQGFRTDTQYF. CDR3 DNA sequence: TGTGCCAGCAGCTCCCAGGGTTTTCGCACAGATACGCAGTATTTT.

The chain is built from TRBV11-2 and TRBJ2-3; 7 bases are a match to TRBD2. The CDR3 sequence is 17 residues long. Trimming at V came to 1 base and at J to 3 bases, leaving 10 bases not matched to a gene. CDR1 is SGHAT, CDR2 FQNNGV, per germline. The CDR3 loop reads CASSLGTSASLTDTQYF. Written as DNA, the CDR3 is TGTGCCAGCAGCTTAGGAACTAGCGCCTCCCTTACAGATACGCAGTATTTT.

This clonotype was counted at least ten times. The V gene is TRBV20-1, the J gene TRBJ1-5; D not resolved. Germline CDR1 and CDR2: DFQATT and SNEGSKA (reference sequence). CDR3 size: 14 residues. Trimming stripped 0 bases from V and 4 bases from J, with 10 bases between. CDR3 sequence (DNA): TGCAGTGCTAGAGACCTCACAGCAAATCAGCCCCAGCATTTT. Protein: CSARDLTANQPQHF.

This clonotype was seen only a few times. This chain connects TRBV27 to TRBJ2-7; 9 bases match TRBD1. V was clipped by 6 bases and J by 5 bases; unmatched bases: 23. The CDR3 consists of 19 residues. Per germline, CDR1 MNHEY and CDR2 SMNVEV (reference sequence). CDR3 sequence reads: CASSKTPPRGQGFRDEQYF. The CDR3 DNA reads TGTGCCAGCAGCAAAACCCCTCCCCGTGGACAGGGGTTTCGGGACGAGCAGTACTTC.

In this sample, this clonotype turned up a few times. The chain uses TRBV7-6 and TRBJ2-2; tentative D call: TRBD2 (5 bases). Germline V CDR1 and CDR2: SGHVS, FNYEAQ. V lost 0 bases, J lost 7 bases, and 12 bases lay in between. The CDR3 loop spans 15 amino acids. DNA of the CDR3: TGTGCCAGCAGCTTAGCCGGACGGGGAAACGGGGAGCTGTTTTTT. As protein: CASSLAGRGNGELFF.

This clonotype came up many times. The CDR3 DNA sequence: TGTGCCAGCAGCTACGACAGACCCAACACTGAAGCTTTCTTT. Its translation is CASSYDRPNTEAFF. The V and J genes are TRBV11-2 and TRBJ1-1; TRBD1 might be the D (5 bases). The V gene's germline CDR1 is SGHAT and CDR2 FQNNGV. The CDR3 sequence is 14 residues long. V lost 4 bases to trimming and J lost 2 bases, with 11 bases between them. The full variable domain, rest sourced from reference TRBV11-2 and TRBJ1-1, is EAGVAQSPRYKIIEKRQSVAFWCNPISGHATLYWYQQILGQGPKLLIQFQNNGVVDDSQLPKDRFSAERLKGVDSTLKIQPAKLEDSAVYLCASSYDRPNTEAFFGQGTRLTVV.

This clonotype was detected a few times. This chain links TRBV29-1 with TRBJ2-1, with TRBD2 identical over 11 bases. The CDR3 runs to 14 residues. The V gene's germline CDR1 is SQVTM and CDR2 ANQGSEA. J gave up 10 bases and V 1 base, and 6 bases lay outside the gene matches. DNA of the CDR3: TGCAGCGTTGAAGTTAGCGGGGGGGCCGAAGAGCAGTTCTTC. It encodes CSVEVSGGAEEQFF.

This chain links TRBV21-1 with TRBJ2-1; the D call of TRBD2 is as the table states it, not checked on the DNA. TRBV21-1 is flagged as a pseudogene. The CDR3 extends over 18 amino acids. CDR3 in amino acids: CASSAWRILAGTYNEQFF. In DNA form, the CDR3 reads TGTGCCAGCAGCGCCTGGAGGATACTAGCGGGGACCTACAATGAGCAGTTCTTC.

In this sample, this clonotype turned up many times. V is TRBV20-1 and J is TRBJ1-5, with 10 nucleotides matching TRBD1. From germline, CDR1 is DFQATT and CDR2 SNEGSKA (reference sequence). Losses at the gene ends were 6 bases for V and 6 bases for J; bases not matched to a gene: 8. The CDR3 contains 14 residues. The CDR3 protein is CSARDRGESQPQHF. CDR3 nucleotides: TGCAGTGCACGGGACAGGGGAGAAAGTCAGCCCCAGCATTTT.

This clonotype was seen only a few times. In nucleotides, the CDR3 is TGTGCCAGCAGCATGGGACAGGGTGCCCAGTCTTCCTACGAGCAGTACTTC. This sequence encodes CASSMGQGAQSSYEQYF. V gene TRBV5-4 combines with J gene TRBJ2-7, with 9 bases fitting TRBD1. Looked up from germline, CDR1 is SGHNT and CDR2 is YYREEE (reference sequence). The junction had 12 bases not matched to a gene; V was cut back by 4 bases and J by 1 base. CDR3 size: 17 residues.

This clonotype occurred many times. The chain links TRBV6-6 to TRBJ2-7; maybe TRBD2 (5 bases). V lost 1 base and J 5 bases, leaving 12 bases between the germline ends. This CDR3 has 14 amino acids. CDR1 and CDR2 from the germline V gene are MNHNY and SVGAGI (reference sequence). The CDR3 spells CASSYYGGRDEQYF. The CDR3 DNA is TGTGCCAGCAGTTACTACGGAGGACGCGACGAGCAGTACTTC.

The gene calls are TRBV4-1 and TRBJ1-1; tentative D call: TRBD1 (5 bases). CDR1 MGHRA and CDR2 YSYEKL come from the germline V gene. This CDR3 is built from 12 residues. Deletions cut 0 bases from V and 10 bases from J, with 9 bases between. CDR3 loop: CASSQDAGRAFF. The CDR3, as DNA: TGCGCCAGCAGCCAAGATGCAGGGCGAGCTTTCTTT.

CDR3 bases: TGCAGCGTTACCGACTCTAGCGACGAGCAGTACTTC. As protein: CSVTDSSDEQYF. The rearrangement links TRBV29-1 to TRBJ2-7; a weak D match, TRBD2 (6 bases). CDR1 and CDR2 (germline): SQVTM, ANQGSEA. The CDR3 loop spans 12 amino acids. V lost 5 bases and J 5 bases, leaving 13 bases between the germline ends.

This clonotype has more than one count but fewer than ten. The chain uses TRBV4-3 and TRBJ1-6, with D possibly matching TRBD1 (6 bases). The V gene lost 4 bases and the J gene lost 8 bases, with 15 bases spanning the gap. The CDR3 runs to 15 residues. CDR1 LGHNA and CDR2 YSLEER come from the germline V gene. CDR3 nucleotides: TGCGCCAGCAGCCGGCAGCAGGGGAGGGATTCACCCCTCCACTTT. Encoded protein: CASSRQQGRDSPLHF.

The V and J genes are TRBV14 and TRBJ1-1; D is unclear. The CDR3 length is 12 residues. V shed 3 bases and J shed 1 base, with 3 bases lying between them. The germline V gene has CDR1 SGHDN and CDR2 FVKESK. This CDR3 reads CASSQKNTEAFF. CDR3 sequence (DNA): TGTGCCAGCAGCCAGAAGAACACTGAAGCTTTCTTT.

This clonotype was detected many times. This chain links TRBV9 with TRBJ1-2, with 10 bases fitting TRBD1. Germline lookup yields CDR1 SGDLS and CDR2 YYNGEE. The CDR3 is made up of 16 amino acids. V lost 3 bases to trimming and J lost 3 bases; unmatched junction nucleotides: 8. The CDR3 is CASSEPDRGSDYGYTF. The CDR3 nucleotides read TGTGCCAGCAGCGAACCGGACAGGGGGTCTGACTATGGCTACACCTTC.

V usage is TRBV14 and J usage is TRBJ1-2, with D hard to call. Germline V gene lookup returns CDR1 SGHDN and CDR2 FVKESK. V lost 3 bases and J lost 1, with 9 bases in between. This CDR3 has 14 residues. CDR3 amino acids: CASSHLEGNYGYTF. CDR3 DNA sequence: TGTGCCAGCAGCCATTTGGAGGGTAACTATGGCTACACCTTC.

This clonotype was seen more than once but under ten times. The gene calls are TRBV24-1 and TRBJ2-3; perhaps TRBD1 as D (6 bases). V was shortened by 5 bases and J by 2 bases, with 10 bases between the two germline ends. The CDR3 covers 14 residues. CDR1 KGHDR and CDR2 SFDVKD come from the germline V gene. The CDR3 bases are TGTGCCACCAGTGGGGGACACTACACAGATACGCAGTATTTT. Its protein product is CATSGGHYTDTQYF.

This sequence joins TRBV7-3 and TRBJ2-5; D is ambiguous. Trimming took off 4 bases at V and 2 bases at J, with 11 bases between the two ends. There are 14 residues in the CDR3. The germline V gene encodes CDR1 SGHTA and CDR2 FQGTGA. The CDR3 is CASSSTAGQETQYF. In nucleotides, the CDR3 is TGTGCCAGCAGCTCAACAGCCGGGCAAGAGACCCAGTACTTC. Looking up the rest from reference TRBV7-3 and TRBJ2-5 gives the full variable domain: GAGVSQTPSNKVTEKGKYVELRCDPISGHTALYWYRQSLGQGPEFLIYFQGTGAADDSGLPNDRFFAVRPEGSVSTLKIQRTERGDSAVYLCASSSTAGQETQYFGPGTRLLVL.

This clonotype showed up just a few times. The chain employs TRBV6-2 or TRBV6-3 and TRBJ1-2, with no clear D. Germline values: CDR1 MNHEY, CDR2 SVGEGT. The CDR3 sequence is 14 residues long. Between the trimmed V and J ends, which lost 2 bases and 6 bases, there was a span of 13 bases. CDR3 DNA: TGTGCCAGCAGTTACGGGGTCACGATAAATGGCTACACCTTC. Amino acids: CASSYGVTINGYTF.

In its sample, this clonotype was seen many times. The rearrangement uses TRBV20-1 and TRBJ1-5; a possible D gene is TRBD1 (5 bases). CDR3 length: 14 amino acids. CDR1 and CDR2 from the germline V gene are DFQATT and SNEGSKA (reference sequence). Trimming stripped 3 bases from V and 4 bases from J, with 13 bases between. DNA of the CDR3: TGCAGTGCTAGGGAGGGGAGGGAAAATCAGCCCCAGCATTTT. Translation: CSAREGRENQPQHF.

The sample holds a few counts of this clonotype. This chain connects TRBV12-3 or TRBV12-4 to TRBJ1-5, with D uncertain. V was shortened by 3 bases and J by 4 bases, with 10 bases between the two germline ends. The CDR3 has 14 amino acids. The CDR3 DNA sequence: TGTGCCAGCAGTTTTTTTGGTGAGAATCAGCCCCAGCATTTT. Its protein is CASSFFGENQPQHF.